Listed below are T cell receptor beta chains from one sample, sequenced in a study of somatic mutations in cytotoxic T cells in rheumatoid arthritis. Method: immunoSEQ multiplex PCR; TCRdb's copy keeps in-frame clones and lacks some. The table includes 9,000 to 9,500 clones, around 79% detected once. The sequencing input was CD8+ T cells sorted from blood. The origin of the receptors is an adult with rheumatoid arthritis. The CDR3 runs from the conserved cysteine through the conserved F or W. Each record gives: clone size, V gene, D gene, J gene, CDR3 DNA, CDR3 protein. A D gene is named only where the DNA matches it firmly. Rows give clone size only sometimes, using once, few, many, or a class for an expanded clone.

clone size: NA; V gene: TRBV14; D gene: TRBD2; J gene: TRBJ2-7; CDR3 DNA: TGTGCCAGCAGCCAATCATGTTCGGTCCGGGGGGGGCCTTACGAGCAGTACTTC; CDR3 protein: CASSQSCSVRGGPYEQYF
clone size: NA; V gene: TRBV4-1; D gene: NA; J gene: TRBJ1-4; CDR3 DNA: TGCGCCAGCAGCCAAGTAGGGTTTGAAAAACTGTTTTTT; CDR3 protein: CASSQVGFEKLFF
clone size: NA; V gene: TRBV7-6; D gene: NA; J gene: TRBJ2-7; CDR3 DNA: TGTGCCAGCAGCTCAAGCTCCTACGAGCAGTACTTC; CDR3 protein: CASSSSSYEQYF
clone size: NA; V gene: TRBV6-4; D gene: NA; J gene: TRBJ2-1; CDR3 DNA: TGTGCCAGCAGTGACTCCGAGGGACTTAGCAATGAGCAGTTCTTC; CDR3 protein: CASSDSEGLSNEQFF
clone size: NA; V gene: TRBV4-1; D gene: TRBD1; J gene: TRBJ2-1; CDR3 DNA: TGCGCCAGCAGCCAACACTCCGGGACAGTCCCCTACAATGAGCAGTTCTTC; CDR3 protein: CASSQHSGTVPYNEQFF
clone size: once; V gene: TRBV2; D gene: NA; J gene: TRBJ2-1; CDR3 DNA: TGTGCCAGCAGGCCAGGGGTTTTCTACAATGAGCAGTTCTTC; CDR3 protein: CASRPGVFYNEQFF
clone size: NA; V gene: TRBV28; D gene: NA; J gene: TRBJ2-3; CDR3 DNA: TGTGCCAGCAGTTTCAGGGAGGATACGCAGTATTTT; CDR3 protein: CASSFREDTQYF
clone size: NA; V gene: TRBV4-1; D gene: NA; J gene: TRBJ1-5; CDR3 DNA: TGCGCCAGCAGCCAAGTTGGGGCAAGAGGTCAGCCCCAGCATTTT; CDR3 protein: CASSQVGARGQPQHF
clone size: NA; V gene: TRBV9; D gene: TRBD1; J gene: TRBJ1-4; CDR3 DNA: TGTGCCAGCAGCGTCGACCATACGACAGGGTCCAGTGAAAAACTGTTTTTT; CDR3 protein: CASSVDHTTGSSEKLFF
clone size: NA; V gene: TRBV10-2; D gene: TRBD2; J gene: TRBJ2-1; CDR3 DNA: TGCGCCAGCAAAGGTTCGACTAGCGGGAGGCCTAGTAATGAGCAGTTCTTC; CDR3 protein: CASKGSTSGRPSNEQFF
clone size: NA; V gene: TRBV4-1; D gene: NA; J gene: TRBJ2-3; CDR3 DNA: TGCGCCAGCAGCCAAGGAACGAGGCACACAGATACGCAGTATTTT; CDR3 protein: CASSQGTRHTDTQYF
clone size: NA; V gene: TRBV6-5; D gene: NA; J gene: TRBJ1-1; CDR3 DNA: TGTGCCAGCAGACCCGCGCGAGTTAACACTGAAGCTTTCTTT; CDR3 protein: CASRPARVNTEAFF
clone size: NA; V gene: TRBV5-4; D gene: TRBD1; J gene: TRBJ1-1; CDR3 DNA: TGTGCCAGCGCGGCAGGGGGGAACACTGAAGCTTTCTTT; CDR3 protein: CASAAGGNTEAFF
clone size: NA; V gene: TRBV28; D gene: NA; J gene: TRBJ1-4; CDR3 DNA: TGTGCCAGCAGTTTAACGGGGGGTTCGTATGAAAAACTGTTTTTT; CDR3 protein: CASSLTGGSYEKLFF
clone size: NA; V gene: TRBV6-6; D gene: NA; J gene: TRBJ2-1; CDR3 DNA: TGTGCCAGCAGTGTAGCGATCAGCTCCTACAATGAGCAGTTCTTC; CDR3 protein: CASSVAISSYNEQFF
clone size: NA; V gene: TRBV28; D gene: TRBD1; J gene: TRBJ1-5; CDR3 DNA: TGTGCCAGCTCCCCGACAGGGATTATCAATCAGCCCCAGCATTTT; CDR3 protein: CASSPTGIINQPQHF
clone size: NA; V gene: TRBV4-1; D gene: TRBD1; J gene: TRBJ1-2; CDR3 DNA: TGCGCCAGCAGCCAAGATTTGCAGGGGGGAGGCATTTATGGCTACACCTTC; CDR3 protein: CASSQDLQGGGIYGYTF
clone size: once; V gene: TRBV9; D gene: NA; J gene: TRBJ2-7; CDR3 DNA: TGTGCCAGCAGCGGGGGGCGTAGGGGGGTCTACGAGCAGTACTTC; CDR3 protein: CASSGGRRGVYEQYF
clone size: NA; V gene: TRBV27; D gene: NA; J gene: TRBJ1-1; CDR3 DNA: TGTGCCAGCAGTTTATCCATGAACACTGAAGCTTTCTTT; CDR3 protein: CASSLSMNTEAFF
clone size: NA; V gene: TRBV4-3; D gene: NA; J gene: TRBJ1-2; CDR3 DNA: TGCGCCAGCAGCCAAATAAGGGGGAGCTATGGCTACACCTTC; CDR3 protein: CASSQIRGSYGYTF
clone size: NA; V gene: TRBV6-6; D gene: NA; J gene: TRBJ2-3; CDR3 DNA: TGTGCCAGCCGGGACGTGCCAGATACGCAGTATTTT; CDR3 protein: CASRDVPDTQYF
clone size: NA; V gene: TRBV29-1; D gene: NA; J gene: TRBJ2-5; CDR3 DNA: TGCAGCACCCCGTCTGGGGGGTTAGGAGAGACCCAGTACTTC; CDR3 protein: CSTPSGGLGETQYF
clone size: NA; V gene: TRBV9; D gene: TRBD2; J gene: TRBJ2-1; CDR3 DNA: TGTGCCAGCAGCGGTTGGGGAACTAGCGGGAATGAGCAGTTCTTC; CDR3 protein: CASSGWGTSGNEQFF
clone size: once; V gene: TRBV5-6; D gene: NA; J gene: TRBJ2-7; CDR3 DNA: TGTGCCAGCAGCTGGGACTCCTACGAGCAGTACTTC; CDR3 protein: CASSWDSYEQYF
clone size: NA; V gene: TRBV7-9; D gene: NA; J gene: TRBJ2-3; CDR3 DNA: TGTGCCAGCAGCTTAAAGAAAACAGATACGCAGTATTTT; CDR3 protein: CASSLKKTDTQYF
clone size: NA; V gene: TRBV28; D gene: NA; J gene: TRBJ1-6; CDR3 DNA: TGTGCCAGCAGTTTACGGAGGGAGCTTGCTTCACCCCTCCACTTT; CDR3 protein: CASSLRRELASPLHF
clone size: few; V gene: TRBV11-2; D gene: NA; J gene: TRBJ2-2; CDR3 DNA: TGTGCCAGCAGCACGCCACCCCCCAGGGGCACCGGGGAGCTGTTTTTT; CDR3 protein: CASSTPPPRGTGELFF
clone size: NA; V gene: TRBV10-1; D gene: TRBD2; J gene: TRBJ2-7; CDR3 DNA: TGCGCCAGCAGTGAAGCGGGGTACGAGCAGTACTTC; CDR3 protein: CASSEAGYEQYF
clone size: NA; V gene: TRBV15; D gene: TRBD1; J gene: TRBJ1-6; CDR3 DNA: TGTGCCACCAGCAGAGGGGACAGGAATAATTCACCCCTCCACTTT; CDR3 protein: CATSRGDRNNSPLHF
clone size: few; V gene: TRBV7-9; D gene: NA; J gene: TRBJ1-1; CDR3 DNA: TGTGCCAGCAGCTTTGGCCGTGAAGCTTTCTTT; CDR3 protein: CASSFGREAFF
clone size: NA; V gene: TRBV28; D gene: TRBD1; J gene: TRBJ2-5; CDR3 DNA: TGTGCCAGCAGCCCCACGGGGACAGGGCCGAGGGAGACCCAGTACTTC; CDR3 protein: CASSPTGTGPRETQYF
clone size: NA; V gene: TRBV5-4; D gene: TRBD1; J gene: TRBJ1-2; CDR3 DNA: TGTGCCAGCAGCTCTGTGACAGGGGGAAACTATGGCTACACCTTC; CDR3 protein: CASSSVTGGNYGYTF
clone size: few; V gene: TRBV5-6; D gene: NA; J gene: TRBJ2-7; CDR3 DNA: TGTGCCAGCAGCTTGGGAAGATCGGAGCAGTACTTC; CDR3 protein: CASSLGRSEQYF
clone size: NA; V gene: TRBV28; D gene: NA; J gene: TRBJ2-1; CDR3 DNA: TGTGCCAGCAGTTTGGAGGGAGCCTACAATGAGCAGTTCTTC; CDR3 protein: CASSLEGAYNEQFF
clone size: NA; V gene: TRBV11-2; D gene: NA; J gene: TRBJ1-3; CDR3 DNA: TGTGCCAGCAGCTTGTGGAACAGGCTCTCTGGAAACACCATATATTTT; CDR3 protein: CASSLWNRLSGNTIYF
clone size: NA; V gene: TRBV7-9; D gene: TRBD1; J gene: TRBJ2-7; CDR3 DNA: TGTGCCAGCAGCTTATCGGGACAGGACTACGAGCAGTACTTC; CDR3 protein: CASSLSGQDYEQYF
clone size: NA; V gene: TRBV5-4; D gene: TRBD1; J gene: TRBJ2-1; CDR3 DNA: TGTGCCAGCAGCTATCCGCCGGGACAGTACAATGAGCAGTTCTTC; CDR3 protein: CASSYPPGQYNEQFF
clone size: NA; V gene: TRBV6-4; D gene: NA; J gene: TRBJ2-3; CDR3 DNA: TGTGCCAGCAGTGACCTTGGGGGCTCAGATACGCAGTATTTT; CDR3 protein: CASSDLGGSDTQYF
clone size: NA; V gene: TRBV28; D gene: NA; J gene: TRBJ2-7; CDR3 DNA: TGTGCCAGCAGAGTACCCGGACGTACCTACGAGCAGTACTTC; CDR3 protein: CASRVPGRTYEQYF
clone size: NA; V gene: TRBV9; D gene: NA; J gene: TRBJ2-3; CDR3 DNA: TGTGCCAGCAGCGTAGACGGGACAGATACGCAGTATTTT; CDR3 protein: CASSVDGTDTQYF
clone size: NA; V gene: TRBV28; D gene: TRBD2; J gene: TRBJ2-5; CDR3 DNA: TGTGCCAGCAGTACGACTAGCGGGGGCAAAGTAGAGACCCAGTACTTC; CDR3 protein: CASSTTSGGKVETQYF
clone size: NA; V gene: TRBV18; D gene: TRBD1; J gene: TRBJ1-1; CDR3 DNA: TGTGCCAGCTCACCAGACAGGGGCGGGGAAGCTTTCTTT; CDR3 protein: CASSPDRGGEAFF
clone size: NA; V gene: TRBV9; D gene: TRBD1; J gene: TRBJ2-7; CDR3 DNA: TGTGCCAGCTCCGGGGGGACAGGGGCATCCTACGAGCAGTACTTC; CDR3 protein: CASSGGTGASYEQYF
clone size: NA; V gene: TRBV7-6; D gene: NA; J gene: TRBJ2-5; CDR3 DNA: TGTGCCAGCAGCTTAGGGGTGCCGGGCGAGGGGGGCGGTGAGACCCAGTACTTC; CDR3 protein: CASSLGVPGEGGGETQYF
clone size: NA; V gene: TRBV9; D gene: NA; J gene: TRBJ2-1; CDR3 DNA: TGTGCCAGCAGCGTTGTCCCATACAATGAGCAGTTCTTC; CDR3 protein: CASSVVPYNEQFF
clone size: NA; V gene: TRBV4-1; D gene: NA; J gene: TRBJ1-2; CDR3 DNA: TGCGCCAGCAGCCGGAGGGGGGGGGCGGATGGCTACACCTTC; CDR3 protein: CASSRRGGADGYTF
clone size: once; V gene: TRBV11-2; D gene: NA; J gene: TRBJ2-5; CDR3 DNA: TGTGCCAGCAGCTTGGGACAAGAGACCCAGTACTTC; CDR3 protein: CASSLGQETQYF
clone size: NA; V gene: TRBV6-5; D gene: NA; J gene: TRBJ2-7; CDR3 DNA: TGTGCCAGCAGTTACTCGTTTCCGGGGGCCTACGAGCAGTACTTC; CDR3 protein: CASSYSFPGAYEQYF
clone size: NA; V gene: TRBV28; D gene: NA; J gene: TRBJ2-5; CDR3 DNA: TGTGCCAGCAGTTTTTCGCAGGGGCTACAAGAGACCCAGTACTTC; CDR3 protein: CASSFSQGLQETQYF
clone size: NA; V gene: TRBV10-3; D gene: NA; J gene: TRBJ2-7; CDR3 DNA: TGTGCCATCAGTGAGGGGCAGGGAAAGACCCACGAGCAGTACTTC; CDR3 protein: CAISEGQGKTHEQYF
clone size: NA; V gene: TRBV29-1; D gene: TRBD1; J gene: TRBJ2-1; CDR3 DNA: TGCAGCGGGCTGGGACAGACGATACACAATGAGCAGTTCTTC; CDR3 protein: CSGLGQTIHNEQFF
clone size: NA; V gene: TRBV11-2; D gene: NA; J gene: TRBJ2-7; CDR3 DNA: TGTGCCAGCAGCCACCTCGGAGTATCGGCCTACGAGCAGTACTTC; CDR3 protein: CASSHLGVSAYEQYF
clone size: NA; V gene: TRBV4-1; D gene: NA; J gene: TRBJ2-7; CDR3 DNA: TGCGCCAGCAGCCGAAAGGCGGGTGACCTAATGTCCTACGAGCAGTACTTC; CDR3 protein: CASSRKAGDLMSYEQYF
clone size: NA; V gene: TRBV27; D gene: NA; J gene: TRBJ2-7; CDR3 DNA: TGTGCCAGCAGTCCCTCCCTGAGCTCCTACGAGCAGTACTTC; CDR3 protein: CASSPSLSSYEQYF
clone size: NA; V gene: TRBV5-2; D gene: NA; J gene: TRBJ1-5; CDR3 DNA: TGTGCCAGCAGCGAACAGAATCAGCCCCAGCATTTT; CDR3 protein: CASSEQNQPQHF